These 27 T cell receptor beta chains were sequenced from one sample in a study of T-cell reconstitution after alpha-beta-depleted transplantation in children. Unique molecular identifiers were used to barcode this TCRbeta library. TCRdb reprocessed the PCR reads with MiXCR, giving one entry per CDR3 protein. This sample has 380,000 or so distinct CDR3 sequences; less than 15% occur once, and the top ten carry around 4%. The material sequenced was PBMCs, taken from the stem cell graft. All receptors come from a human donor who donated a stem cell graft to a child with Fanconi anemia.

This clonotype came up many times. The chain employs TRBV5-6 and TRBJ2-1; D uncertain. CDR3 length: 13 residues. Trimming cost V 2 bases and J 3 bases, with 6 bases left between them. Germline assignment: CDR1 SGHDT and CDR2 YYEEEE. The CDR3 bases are TGTGCCAGCAGCTTTGACGGCTACAATGAGCAGTTCTTC. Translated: CASSFDGYNEQFF.

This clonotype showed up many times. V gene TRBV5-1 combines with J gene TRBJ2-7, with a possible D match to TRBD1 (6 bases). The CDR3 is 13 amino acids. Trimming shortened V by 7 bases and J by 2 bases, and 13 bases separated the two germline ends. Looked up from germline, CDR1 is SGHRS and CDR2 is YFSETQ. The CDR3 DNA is TGCGCCAGCTCGAGGGACATCACCTACGAGCAGTACTTC. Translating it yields CASSRDITYEQYF.

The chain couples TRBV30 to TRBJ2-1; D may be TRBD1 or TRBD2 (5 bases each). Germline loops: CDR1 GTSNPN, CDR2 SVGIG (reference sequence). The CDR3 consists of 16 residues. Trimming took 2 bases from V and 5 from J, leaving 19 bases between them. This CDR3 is CAWSTPLRDGDNEQFF. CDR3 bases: TGTGCCTGGAGTACGCCCCTTCGGGACGGAGACAATGAGCAGTTCTTC.

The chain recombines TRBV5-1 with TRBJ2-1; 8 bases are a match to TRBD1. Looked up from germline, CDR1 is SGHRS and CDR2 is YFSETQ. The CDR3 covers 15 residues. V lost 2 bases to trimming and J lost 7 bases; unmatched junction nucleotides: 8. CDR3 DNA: TGCGCCAGCAGCTTCCAGGGGACAGGTACTAATGAGCAGTTCTTC. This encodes CASSFQGTGTNEQFF.

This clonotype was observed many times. CDR3 sequence: CASSLHPTRDQPQHF. CDR3 nucleotides: TGTGCCAGCAGTTTACATCCAACAAGAGATCAGCCCCAGCATTTT. The gene calls are TRBV12-3 or TRBV12-4 and TRBJ1-5; D gene uncertain. V lost 2 bases and J 5 bases, leaving 13 bases between the germline ends. This CDR3 region has 15 residues.

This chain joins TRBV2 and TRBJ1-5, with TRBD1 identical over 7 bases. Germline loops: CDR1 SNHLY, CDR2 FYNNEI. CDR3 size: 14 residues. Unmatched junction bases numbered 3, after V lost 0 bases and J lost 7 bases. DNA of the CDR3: TGTGCCAGCAGTGAAGCTCAGGGGGACCAGCCCCAGCATTTT. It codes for CASSEAQGDQPQHF.

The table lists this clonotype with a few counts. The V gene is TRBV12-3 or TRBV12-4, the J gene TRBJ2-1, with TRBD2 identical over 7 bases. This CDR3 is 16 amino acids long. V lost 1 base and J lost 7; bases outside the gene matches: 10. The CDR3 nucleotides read TGTGCCAGCAGTTTAGTACGGGGGGTGAAATGGAATGAGCAGTTCTTC. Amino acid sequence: CASSLVRGVKWNEQFF.

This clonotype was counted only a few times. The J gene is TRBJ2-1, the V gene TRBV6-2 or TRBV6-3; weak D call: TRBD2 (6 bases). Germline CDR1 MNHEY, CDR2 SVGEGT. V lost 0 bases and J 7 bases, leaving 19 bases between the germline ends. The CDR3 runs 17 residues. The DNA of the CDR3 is TGTGCCAGCAGTTACTCGAGTACGGGGGACTTTAAGAATGAGCAGTTCTTC. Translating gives CASSYSSTGDFKNEQFF.

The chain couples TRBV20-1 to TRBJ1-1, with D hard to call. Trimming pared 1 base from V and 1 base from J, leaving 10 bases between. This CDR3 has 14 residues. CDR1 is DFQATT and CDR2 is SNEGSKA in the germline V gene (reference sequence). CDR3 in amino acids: CSARVWPANTEAFF. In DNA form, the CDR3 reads TGCAGTGCTAGAGTTTGGCCAGCGAACACTGAAGCTTTCTTT.

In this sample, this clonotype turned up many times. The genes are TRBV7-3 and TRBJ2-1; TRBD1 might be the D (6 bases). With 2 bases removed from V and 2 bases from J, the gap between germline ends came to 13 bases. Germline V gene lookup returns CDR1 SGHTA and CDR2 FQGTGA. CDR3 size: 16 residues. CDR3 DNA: TGTGCCAGCAGCTTATTAGGGGGTAAAACCTACAATGAGCAGTTCTTC. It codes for CASSLLGGKTYNEQFF.

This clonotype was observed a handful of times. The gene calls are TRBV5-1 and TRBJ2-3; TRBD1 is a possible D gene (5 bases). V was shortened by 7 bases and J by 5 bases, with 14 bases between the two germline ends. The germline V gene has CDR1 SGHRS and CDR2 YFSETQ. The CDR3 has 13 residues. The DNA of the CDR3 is TGCGCCAGCGGGCGAGGACAACGAGATACGCAGTATTTT. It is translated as CASGRGQRDTQYF. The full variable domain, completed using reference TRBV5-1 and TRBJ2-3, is KAGVTQTPRYLIKTRGQQVTLSCSPISGHRSVSWYQQTPGQGLQFLFEYFSETQRNKGNFPGRFSGRQFSNSRSEMNVSTLELGDSALYLCASGRGQRDTQYFGPGTRLTVL.

The CDR3 DNA sequence: TGTGCCAGCGTTCCAATGAGCGGGGGGGCCCTGGAGACCCAGTACTTC. It encodes CASVPMSGGALETQYF. The chain couples TRBV6-2 or TRBV6-3 to TRBJ2-5; 10 nucleotides line up with TRBD2. The CDR3 runs to 16 residues. Germline lookup yields CDR1 MNHEY and CDR2 SVGEGT. Losses at the gene ends were 8 bases for V and 5 bases for J; bases not matched to a gene: 14.

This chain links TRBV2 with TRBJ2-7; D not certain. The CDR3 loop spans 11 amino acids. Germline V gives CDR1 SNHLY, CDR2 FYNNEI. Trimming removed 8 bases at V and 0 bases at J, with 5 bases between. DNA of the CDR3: TGTGCCAGCGCCAGCTCCTACGAGCAGTACGTC. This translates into CASASSYEQYV.

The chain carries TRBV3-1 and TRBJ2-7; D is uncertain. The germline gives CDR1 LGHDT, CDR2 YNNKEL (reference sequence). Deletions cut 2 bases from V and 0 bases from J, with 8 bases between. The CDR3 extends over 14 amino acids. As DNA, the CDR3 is TGTGCCAGCAGCCAAAGGAATCCCTCCTACGAGCAGTACTTC. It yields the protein CASSQRNPSYEQYF.

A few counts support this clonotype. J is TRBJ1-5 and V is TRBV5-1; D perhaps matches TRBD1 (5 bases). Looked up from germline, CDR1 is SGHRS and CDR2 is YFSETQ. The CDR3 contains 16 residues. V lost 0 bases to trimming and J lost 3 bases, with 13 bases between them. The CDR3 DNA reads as TGCGCCAGCAGCTTGGGACCAAGGGGTCCCAATCAGCCCCAGCATTTT. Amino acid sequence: CASSLGPRGPNQPQHF.

The CDR3, as DNA: TGTGCCAGCAGTTTACCCCGACAGGGCGGAGAAAAACTGTTTTTT. It codes for CASSLPRQGGEKLFF. This chain links TRBV28 with TRBJ1-4; 7 bases line up with TRBD1. V shed 2 bases and J 8 bases; nucleotides not matched to a gene: 8. The CDR3 spans 15 residues. Germline values: CDR1 MDHEN, CDR2 SYDVKM.

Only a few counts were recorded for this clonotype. CDR3 protein: CASRPLAGLGNEQFF. DNA for the CDR3: TGTGCCAGCAGACCACTAGCGGGACTGGGAAATGAGCAGTTCTTC. The rearrangement joins TRBV6-2 or TRBV6-3 to TRBJ2-1, with TRBD2 matching 10 bases. There are 15 residues in the CDR3. V dropped 6 bases and J dropped 7; count of bases not matched to a gene: 9. Germline V CDR1 and CDR2: MNHEY, SVGEGT.

CDR3 DNA sequence: TGTGCCAGCTCACCACCTCTCGGGACAGGGGTGAACACCGGGGAGCTGTTTTTT. Residues: CASSPPLGTGVNTGELFF. The genes are TRBV18 and TRBJ2-2; the match to TRBD1 covers 10 bases. V trimming: 0 bases; J trimming: 1 base; junction bases outside the gene matches: 5. Germline-derived CDR1 and CDR2 are KGHSH and LQKENI. The CDR3 runs 18 residues.

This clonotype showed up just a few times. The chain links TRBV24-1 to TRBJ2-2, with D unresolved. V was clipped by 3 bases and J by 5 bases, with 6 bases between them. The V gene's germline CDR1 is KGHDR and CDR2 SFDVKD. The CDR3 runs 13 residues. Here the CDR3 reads CATSDTQTGELFF. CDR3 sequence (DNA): TGTGCCACCAGTGATACACAGACCGGGGAGCTGTTTTTT.

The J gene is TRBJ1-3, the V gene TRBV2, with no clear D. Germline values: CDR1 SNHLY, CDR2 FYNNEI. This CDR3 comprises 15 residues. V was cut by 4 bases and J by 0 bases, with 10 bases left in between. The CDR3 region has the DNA TGTGCCAGCAGTGTTGACGGTTCCTCTGGAAACACCATATATTTT. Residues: CASSVDGSSGNTIYF.

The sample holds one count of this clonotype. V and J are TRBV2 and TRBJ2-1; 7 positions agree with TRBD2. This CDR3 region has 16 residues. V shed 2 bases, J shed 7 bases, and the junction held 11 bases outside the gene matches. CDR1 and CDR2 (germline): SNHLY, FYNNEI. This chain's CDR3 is CASSEPGEGRENEQFF. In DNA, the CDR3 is TGTGCCAGCAGTGAACCCGGCGAGGGGAGGGAGAATGAGCAGTTCTTC.

CDR3 sequence reads: CASSSLLAGGRETQYF. CDR3 DNA: TGTGCCAGCAGTTCTCTCCTAGCGGGGGGGAGGGAGACCCAGTACTTC. The V and J genes are TRBV27 and TRBJ2-5, with 12 bases lining up with TRBD2. Germline CDR1 reads MNHEY; CDR2 reads SMNVEV (reference sequence). J lost 5 bases, V lost 4 bases, and 8 bases had no gene match. The CDR3 spans 16 residues.

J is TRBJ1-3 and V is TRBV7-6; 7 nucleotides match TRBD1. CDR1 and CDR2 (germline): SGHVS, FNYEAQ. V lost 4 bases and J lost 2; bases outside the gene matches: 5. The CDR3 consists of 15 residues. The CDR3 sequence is CASSSRQGPGNTIYF. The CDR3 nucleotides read TGTGCCAGCAGCTCACGACAGGGCCCTGGAAACACCATATATTTT.

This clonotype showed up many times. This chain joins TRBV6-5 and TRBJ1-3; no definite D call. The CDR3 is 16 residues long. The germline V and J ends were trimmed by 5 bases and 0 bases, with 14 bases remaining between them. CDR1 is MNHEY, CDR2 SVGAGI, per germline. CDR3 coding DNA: TGTGCCAGCAGTCCCTCGGCAGCCCTCTCTGGAAACACCATATATTTT. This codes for CASSPSAALSGNTIYF.

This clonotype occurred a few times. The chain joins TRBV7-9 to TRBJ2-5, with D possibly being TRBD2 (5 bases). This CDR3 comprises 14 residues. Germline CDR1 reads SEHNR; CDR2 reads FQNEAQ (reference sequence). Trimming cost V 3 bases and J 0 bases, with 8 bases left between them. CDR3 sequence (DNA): TGTGCCAGCAGCTTGCCCGGGAACCAAGAGACCCAGTACTTC. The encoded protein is CASSLPGNQETQYF.

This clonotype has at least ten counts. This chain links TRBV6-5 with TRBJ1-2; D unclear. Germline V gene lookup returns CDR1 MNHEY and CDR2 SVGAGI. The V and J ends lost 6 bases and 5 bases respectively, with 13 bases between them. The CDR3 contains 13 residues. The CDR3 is CASSPTDRYGYTF. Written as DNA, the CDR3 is TGTGCCAGCAGCCCGACGGACCGTTATGGCTACACCTTC.

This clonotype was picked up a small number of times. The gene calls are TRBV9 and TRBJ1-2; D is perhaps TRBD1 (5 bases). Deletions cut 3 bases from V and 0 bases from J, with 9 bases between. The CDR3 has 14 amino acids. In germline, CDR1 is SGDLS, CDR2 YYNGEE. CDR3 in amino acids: CASSGMTANYGYTF. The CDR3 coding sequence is TGTGCCAGCAGCGGAATGACAGCTAACTATGGCTACACCTTC.